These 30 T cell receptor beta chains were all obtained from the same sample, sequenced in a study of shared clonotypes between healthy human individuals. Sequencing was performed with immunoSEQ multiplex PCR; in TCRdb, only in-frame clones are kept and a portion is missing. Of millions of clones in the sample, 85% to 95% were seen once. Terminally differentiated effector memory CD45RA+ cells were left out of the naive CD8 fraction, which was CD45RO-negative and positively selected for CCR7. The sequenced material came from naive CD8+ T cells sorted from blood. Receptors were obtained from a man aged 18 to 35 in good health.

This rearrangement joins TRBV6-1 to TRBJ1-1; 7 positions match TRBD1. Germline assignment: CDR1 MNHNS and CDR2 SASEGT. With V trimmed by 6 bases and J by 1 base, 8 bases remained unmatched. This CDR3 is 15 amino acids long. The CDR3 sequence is CASRNRGTGNTEAFF. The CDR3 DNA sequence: TGTGCCAGCAGAAACAGGGGCACGGGGAACACTGAAGCTTTCTTT.

Written as DNA, the CDR3 is TGTGCCAGCAGCTTAGGGTATCGGGGAGGGCCAGATAATGAGCAGTTCTTC. The encoded protein is CASSLGYRGGPDNEQFF. This chain links TRBV7-2 with TRBJ2-1, with 7 bases identical to TRBD2. With 1 base clipped from V and 7 bases from J, the junction kept 13 bases outside the gene matches. The CDR3 covers 17 residues. CDR1 and CDR2 from the germline V gene are SGHTA and FQGNSA.

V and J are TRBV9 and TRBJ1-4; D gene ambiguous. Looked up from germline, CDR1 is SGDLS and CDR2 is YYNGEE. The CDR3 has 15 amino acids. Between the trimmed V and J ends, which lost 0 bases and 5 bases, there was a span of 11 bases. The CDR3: CASSVAAERNEKLFF. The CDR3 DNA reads TGTGCCAGCAGCGTAGCGGCGGAACGAAATGAAAAACTGTTTTTT.

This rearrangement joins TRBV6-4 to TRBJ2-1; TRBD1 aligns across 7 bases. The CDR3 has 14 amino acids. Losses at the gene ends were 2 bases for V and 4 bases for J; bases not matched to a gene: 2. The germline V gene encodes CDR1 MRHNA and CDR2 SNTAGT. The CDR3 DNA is TGTGCCAGCAGTGACGGGACAGCTTACAATGAGCAGTTCTTC. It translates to CASSDGTAYNEQFF.

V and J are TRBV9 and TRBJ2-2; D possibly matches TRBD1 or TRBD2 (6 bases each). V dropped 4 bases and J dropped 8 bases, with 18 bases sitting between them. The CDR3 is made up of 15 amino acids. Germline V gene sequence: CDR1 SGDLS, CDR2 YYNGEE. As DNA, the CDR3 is TGTGCCAGCAGCCCGACAGCGACGGGGGCAGGGGAGCTGTTTTTT. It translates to CASSPTATGAGELFF.

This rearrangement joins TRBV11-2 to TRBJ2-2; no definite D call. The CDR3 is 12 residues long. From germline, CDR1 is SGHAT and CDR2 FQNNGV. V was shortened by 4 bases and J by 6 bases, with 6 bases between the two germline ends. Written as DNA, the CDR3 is TGTGCCAGCAGCTGGAGTCCCGGGGAGCTGTTTTTT. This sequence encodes CASSWSPGELFF.

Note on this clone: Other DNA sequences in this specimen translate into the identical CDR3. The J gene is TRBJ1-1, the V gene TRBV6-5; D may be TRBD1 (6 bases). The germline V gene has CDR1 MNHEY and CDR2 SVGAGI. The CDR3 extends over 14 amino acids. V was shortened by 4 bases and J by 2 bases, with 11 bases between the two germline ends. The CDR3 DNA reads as TGTGCCAGCAGTTCCCCGGACAGAAACACTGAAGCTTTCTTT. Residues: CASSSPDRNTEAFF.

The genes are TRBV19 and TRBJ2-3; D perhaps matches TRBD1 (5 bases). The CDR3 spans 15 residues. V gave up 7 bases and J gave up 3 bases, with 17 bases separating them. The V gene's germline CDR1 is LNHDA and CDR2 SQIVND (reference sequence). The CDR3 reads CASTLAQGGTDTQYF. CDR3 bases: TGTGCCAGTACTTTGGCTCAGGGTGGGACAGATACGCAGTATTTT.

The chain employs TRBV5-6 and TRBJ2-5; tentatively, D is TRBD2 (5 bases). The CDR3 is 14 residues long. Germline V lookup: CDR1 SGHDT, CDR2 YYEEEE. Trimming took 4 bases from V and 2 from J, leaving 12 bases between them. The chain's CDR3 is CASSALGGQETQYF. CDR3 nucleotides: TGTGCCAGCAGCGCCTTAGGAGGACAAGAGACCCAGTACTTC.

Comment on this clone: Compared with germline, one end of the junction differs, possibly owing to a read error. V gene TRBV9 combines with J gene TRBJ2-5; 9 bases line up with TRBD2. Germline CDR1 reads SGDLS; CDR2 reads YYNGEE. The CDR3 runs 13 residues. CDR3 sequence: CASSVDGSGRPDF. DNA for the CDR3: TGTGCCAGCAGCGTAGATGGTAGCGGGAGACCCGACTTC.

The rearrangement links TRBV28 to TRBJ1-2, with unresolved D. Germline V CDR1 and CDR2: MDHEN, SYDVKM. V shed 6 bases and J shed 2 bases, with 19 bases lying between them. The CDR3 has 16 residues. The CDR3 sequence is CASRRRASAGNYGYTF. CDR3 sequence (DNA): TGTGCCAGCAGGAGGAGGGCCTCAGCGGGCAACTATGGCTACACCTTC.

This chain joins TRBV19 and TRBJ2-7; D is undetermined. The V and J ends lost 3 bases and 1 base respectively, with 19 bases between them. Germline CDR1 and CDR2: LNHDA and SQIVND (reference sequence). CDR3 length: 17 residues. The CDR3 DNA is TGTGCCAGTAGTATTGAGGATCTACTCCCGAGATCCTACGAGCAGTACTTC. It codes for CASSIEDLLPRSYEQYF.

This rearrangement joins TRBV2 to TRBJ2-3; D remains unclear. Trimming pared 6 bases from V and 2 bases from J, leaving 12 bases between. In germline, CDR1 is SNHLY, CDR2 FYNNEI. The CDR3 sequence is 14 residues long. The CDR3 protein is CASRKWADTDTQYF. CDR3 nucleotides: TGTGCCAGCAGGAAGTGGGCAGACACAGATACGCAGTATTTT.

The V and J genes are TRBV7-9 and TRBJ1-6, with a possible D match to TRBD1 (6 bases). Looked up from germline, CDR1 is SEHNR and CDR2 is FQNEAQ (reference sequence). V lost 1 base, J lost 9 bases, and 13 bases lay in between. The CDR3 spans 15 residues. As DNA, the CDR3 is TGTGCCAGCAGCTTAGGGCCAGGGGTTGCTTCACCCCTCCACTTT. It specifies CASSLGPGVASPLHF. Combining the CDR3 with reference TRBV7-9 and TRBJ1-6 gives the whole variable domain DTGVSQNPRHKITKRGQNVTFRCDPISEHNRLYWYRQTLGQGPEFLTYFQNEAQLEKSRLLSDRFSAERPKGSFSTLEIQRTEQGDSAMYLCASSLGPGVASPLHFGNGTRLTVT.

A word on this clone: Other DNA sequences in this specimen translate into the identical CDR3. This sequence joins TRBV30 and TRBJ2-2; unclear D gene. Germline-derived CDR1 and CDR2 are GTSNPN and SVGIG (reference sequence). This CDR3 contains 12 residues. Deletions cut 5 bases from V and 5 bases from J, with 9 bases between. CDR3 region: CAWGLGTGELFF. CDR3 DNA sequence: TGTGCCTGGGGTTTAGGGACCGGGGAGCTGTTTTTT.

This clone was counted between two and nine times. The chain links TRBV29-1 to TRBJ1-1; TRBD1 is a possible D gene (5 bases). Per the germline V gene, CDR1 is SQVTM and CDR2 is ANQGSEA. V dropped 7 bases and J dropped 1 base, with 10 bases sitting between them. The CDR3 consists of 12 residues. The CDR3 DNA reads TGCAGCGCCCCGGGGGAGAACACTGAAGCTTTCTTT. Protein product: CSAPGENTEAFF.

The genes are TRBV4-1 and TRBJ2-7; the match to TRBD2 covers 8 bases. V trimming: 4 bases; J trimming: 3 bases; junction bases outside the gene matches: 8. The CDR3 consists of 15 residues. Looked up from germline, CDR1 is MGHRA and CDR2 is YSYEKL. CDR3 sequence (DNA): TGCGCCAGCAGCCTCTCCCCCCGGGAGGGCTACGAGCAGTACTTC. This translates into CASSLSPREGYEQYF.

CDR3 amino acids: CASSFGYGYEAFF. CDR3 sequence (DNA): TGTGCCAGCAGCTTCGGCTACGGATATGAAGCTTTCTTT. This rearrangement joins TRBV7-9 to TRBJ1-1, with unresolved D. CDR1 SEHNR and CDR2 FQNEAQ come from the germline V gene (reference sequence). V was cut by 3 bases and J by 7 bases, with 12 bases left in between. The CDR3 is 13 amino acids.

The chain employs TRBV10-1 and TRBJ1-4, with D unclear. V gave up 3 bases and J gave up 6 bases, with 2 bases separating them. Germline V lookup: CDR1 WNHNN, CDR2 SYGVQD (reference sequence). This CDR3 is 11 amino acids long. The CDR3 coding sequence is TGCGCCAGCAGTGACGATGAAAAACTGTTTTTT. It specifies CASSDDEKLFF.

The CDR3 is CASSWGTGVQNIQYF. CDR3 bases: TGTGCCAGCAGCTGGGGGACAGGGGTTCAAAACATTCAGTACTTC. The V gene is TRBV5-6, the J gene TRBJ2-4, with 10 bases lining up with TRBD1. With V trimmed by 3 bases and J by 5 bases, 5 bases remained unmatched. Germline loops: CDR1 SGHDT, CDR2 YYEEEE. There are 15 residues in the CDR3.

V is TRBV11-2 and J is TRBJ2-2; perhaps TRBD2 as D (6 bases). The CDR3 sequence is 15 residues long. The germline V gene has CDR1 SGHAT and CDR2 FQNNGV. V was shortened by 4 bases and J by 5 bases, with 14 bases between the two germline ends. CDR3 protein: CASSWDSLRTGELFF. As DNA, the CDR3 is TGTGCCAGCAGCTGGGACTCCCTTAGGACCGGGGAGCTGTTTTTT.

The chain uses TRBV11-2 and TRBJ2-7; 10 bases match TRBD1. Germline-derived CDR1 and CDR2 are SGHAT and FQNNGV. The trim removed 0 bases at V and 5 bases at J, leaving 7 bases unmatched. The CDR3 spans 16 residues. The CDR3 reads CASSLEAGQGNHEQYF. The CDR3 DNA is TGTGCCAGCAGCTTAGAGGCGGGACAGGGGAACCACGAGCAGTACTTC. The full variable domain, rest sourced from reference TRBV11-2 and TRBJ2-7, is EAGVAQSPRYKIIEKRQSVAFWCNPISGHATLYWYQQILGQGPKLLIQFQNNGVVDDSQLPKDRFSAERLKGVDSTLKIQPAKLEDSAVYLCASSLEAGQGNHEQYFGPGTRLTVT.

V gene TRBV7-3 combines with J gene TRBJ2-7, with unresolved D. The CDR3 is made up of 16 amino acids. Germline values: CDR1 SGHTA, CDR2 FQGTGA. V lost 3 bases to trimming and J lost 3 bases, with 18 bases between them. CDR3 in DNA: TGTGCCAGCAGCTTGGACCCCGGCACGGTATTCTACGAGCAGTACTTC. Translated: CASSLDPGTVFYEQYF.

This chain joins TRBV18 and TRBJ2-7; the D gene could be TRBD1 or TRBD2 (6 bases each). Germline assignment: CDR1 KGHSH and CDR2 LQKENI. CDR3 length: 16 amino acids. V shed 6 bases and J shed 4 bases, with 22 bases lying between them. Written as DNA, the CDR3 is TGTGCCAGCTCCCCGACGCCAGGCCAGGGGACTTACGAGCAGTACTTC. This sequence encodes CASSPTPGQGTYEQYF.

The CDR3 loop is CASSHGGALGYEQYF. CDR3 DNA: TGCGCCAGCAGCCATGGGGGGGCTTTGGGGTACGAGCAGTACTTC. The chain combines TRBV4-1 with TRBJ2-7; a possible D gene is TRBD2 (7 bases). CDR3 size: 15 residues. Germline values: CDR1 MGHRA, CDR2 YSYEKL. Trimming took off 3 bases at V and 4 bases at J, with 16 bases between the two ends.

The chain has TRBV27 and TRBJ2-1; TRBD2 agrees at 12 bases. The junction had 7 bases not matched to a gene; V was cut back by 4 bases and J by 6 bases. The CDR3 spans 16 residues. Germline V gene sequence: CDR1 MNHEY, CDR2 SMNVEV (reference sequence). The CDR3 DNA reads TGTGCCAGCAGTTCCCGGACTAGCGGGATAAGCAATGAGCAGTTCTTC. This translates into CASSSRTSGISNEQFF.

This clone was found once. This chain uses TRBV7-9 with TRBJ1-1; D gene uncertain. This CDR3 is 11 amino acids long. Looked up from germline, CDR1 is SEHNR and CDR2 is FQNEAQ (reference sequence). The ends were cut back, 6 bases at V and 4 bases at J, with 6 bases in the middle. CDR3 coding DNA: TGTGCCAGCAGTCACAGCACTGAAGCTTTCTTT. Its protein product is CASSHSTEAFF.

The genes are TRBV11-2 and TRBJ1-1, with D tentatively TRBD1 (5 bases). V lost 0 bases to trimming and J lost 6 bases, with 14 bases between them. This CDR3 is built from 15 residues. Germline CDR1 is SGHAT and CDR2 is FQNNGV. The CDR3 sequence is CASSLEALPQAEAFF. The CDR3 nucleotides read TGTGCCAGCAGCTTAGAAGCCCTACCACAGGCTGAAGCTTTCTTT.

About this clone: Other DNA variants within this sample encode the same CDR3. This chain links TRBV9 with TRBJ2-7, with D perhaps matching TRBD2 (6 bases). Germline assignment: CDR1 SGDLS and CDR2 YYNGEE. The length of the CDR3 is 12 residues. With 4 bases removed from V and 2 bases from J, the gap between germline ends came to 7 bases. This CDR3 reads CASSPGAYEQYF. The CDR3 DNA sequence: TGTGCCAGCAGCCCGGGGGCCTACGAGCAGTACTTC.

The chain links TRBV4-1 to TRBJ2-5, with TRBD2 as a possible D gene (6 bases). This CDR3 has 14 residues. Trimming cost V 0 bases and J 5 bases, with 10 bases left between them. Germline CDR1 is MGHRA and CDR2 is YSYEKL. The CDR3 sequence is CASSQELAFETQYF. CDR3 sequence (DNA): TGCGCCAGCAGCCAAGAACTAGCCTTTGAGACCCAGTACTTC.